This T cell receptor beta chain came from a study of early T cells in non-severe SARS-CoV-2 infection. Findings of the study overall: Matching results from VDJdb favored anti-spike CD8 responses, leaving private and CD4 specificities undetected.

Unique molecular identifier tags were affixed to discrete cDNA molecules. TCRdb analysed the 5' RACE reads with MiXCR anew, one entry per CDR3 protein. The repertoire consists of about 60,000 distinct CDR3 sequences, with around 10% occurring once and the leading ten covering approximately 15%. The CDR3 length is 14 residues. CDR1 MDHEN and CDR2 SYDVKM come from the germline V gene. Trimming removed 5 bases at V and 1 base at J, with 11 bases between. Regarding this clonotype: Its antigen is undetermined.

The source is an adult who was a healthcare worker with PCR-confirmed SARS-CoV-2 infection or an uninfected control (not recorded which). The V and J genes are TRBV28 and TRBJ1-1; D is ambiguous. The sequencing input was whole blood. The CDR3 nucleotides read TGTGCCAGCAGTACCGACTACCCGAACACTGAAGCTTTCTTT. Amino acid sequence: CASSTDYPNTEAFF.